The 30 T cell receptor beta chains given below trace back to one sample, sequenced in a study of cytomegalovirus exposure and HLA in healthy donors. Primers for the PCR totalled 60 Vbeta and 13 Jbeta. Repertoires were generated with immunoSEQ multiplex PCR, while TCRdb's copy carries only in-frame clones and drops some. This table lists 60,000 to 70,000 clones. Sequenced sample: PBMCs. The receptor source for this set is a boy aged 10-17 years in good health and CMV-seronegative.

The CDR3 reads CASSLAGGTSGYTF. In nucleotides, the CDR3 is TGCGCCAGCAGCTTGGCTGGAGGGACCAGTGGCTACACCTTC. This rearrangement joins TRBV5-1 to TRBJ1-2; D is perhaps TRBD1 (5 bases). Trimming shortened V by 0 bases and J by 7 bases, and 13 bases separated the two germline ends. From germline, CDR1 is SGHRS and CDR2 YFSETQ. The CDR3 has 14 amino acids.

The chain couples TRBV6-5 to TRBJ1-1, with 7 bases aligning to TRBD1. CDR1 and CDR2 from the germline V gene are MNHEY and SVGAGI. This CDR3 comprises 11 residues. The V gene end was trimmed by 5 bases and the J gene end by 8 bases; junction bases not matched to a gene: 2. CDR3 DNA sequence: TGTGCCAGCAGTCGGGACAGAGAAGCTTTCTTT. This encodes CASSRDREAFF.

The chain has TRBV6-5 and TRBJ1-2; 7 nucleotides align to TRBD1. The germline V gene encodes CDR1 MNHEY and CDR2 SVGAGI. There are 12 residues in the CDR3. J gave up 4 bases and V 9 bases, and 5 bases lay outside the gene matches. The DNA for the CDR3 is TGTGCCAGTCAGGGGGTTGGCTATGGCTACACCTTC. Translated: CASQGVGYGYTF.

The V gene is TRBV7-6, the J gene TRBJ2-5; perhaps TRBD1 as D (5 bases). The CDR3 sequence is 18 residues long. The germline gives CDR1 SGHVS, CDR2 FNYEAQ. Between the trimmed V and J ends, which lost 4 bases and 3 bases, there was a span of 24 bases. The CDR3 protein is CASSSPDIGRGLEETQYF. Written as DNA, the CDR3 is TGTGCCAGCAGCTCCCCGGACATAGGAAGGGGCTTGGAAGAGACCCAGTACTTC.

Notes on this clone: One junction end disagrees with the germline gene, perhaps due to a read error. This sample includes further DNA sequences coding for the same CDR3. The rearrangement links TRBV7-9 to TRBJ1-1; D is perhaps TRBD1 (6 bases). The CDR3 extends over 15 amino acids. The germline V gene encodes CDR1 SEHNR and CDR2 FQNEAQ (reference sequence). The CDR3 DNA reads TGCGCCAGCATCATGGCCGGGGGGGCTCACACTGAAGCTTTCTTT. Protein sequence: CASIMAGGAHTEAFF.

The chain has TRBV6-5 and TRBJ1-1; D may be TRBD1 (6 bases). The CDR3 is made up of 14 amino acids. With 5 bases removed from V and 8 bases from J, the gap between germline ends came to 18 bases. Germline CDR1 reads MNHEY; CDR2 reads SVGAGI. CDR3 loop: CASSANQGREEAFF. The DNA of the CDR3 is TGTGCCAGCAGTGCAAACCAGGGGAGGGAGGAAGCTTTCTTT.

This chain connects TRBV9 to TRBJ2-2; the match to TRBD1 covers 8 bases. CDR1 and CDR2 from the germline V gene are SGDLS and YYNGEE. The V and J ends lost 3 bases and 4 bases, in that order; junction bases with no gene match: 5. This CDR3 has 15 residues. Written as DNA, the CDR3 is TGTGCCAGCAGCGCAGTGGACAGGGTCACCGGGGAGCTGTTTTTT. Translating gives CASSAVDRVTGELFF.

This chain connects TRBV9 to TRBJ1-2; 7 positions agree with TRBD1. V shed 3 bases, J shed 5 bases, and the junction held 13 bases outside the gene matches. Germline assignment: CDR1 SGDLS and CDR2 YYNGEE. This CDR3 comprises 16 residues. The CDR3 nucleotides are TGTGCCAGCAGCGCAAATACTGGGACAGTCCGATATGGCTACACCTTC. Protein product: CASSANTGTVRYGYTF.

V is TRBV7-9 and J is TRBJ2-1; no definite D call. CDR3 length: 11 amino acids. Trimming took 2 bases from V and 8 from J, leaving 4 bases between them. Germline CDR1 and CDR2: SEHNR and FQNEAQ (reference sequence). The CDR3 loop reads CASSLTDEQFF. Written as DNA, the CDR3 is TGTGCCAGCAGCTTAACTGATGAGCAGTTCTTC.

The genes are TRBV28 and TRBJ2-7, with D possibly being TRBD2 (6 bases). Deletions cut 2 bases from V and 4 bases from J, with 9 bases between. This CDR3 region has 13 residues. Looked up from germline, CDR1 is MDHEN and CDR2 is SYDVKM. The CDR3 region is CASSLPAGYEQYF. CDR3 coding DNA: TGTGCCAGCAGTTTACCCGCGGGATACGAGCAGTACTTC.

V is TRBV27 and J is TRBJ2-2; TRBD1 might be the D (6 bases). V dropped 5 bases and J dropped 6 bases, with 19 bases sitting between them. This CDR3 is built from 16 residues. Germline loops: CDR1 MNHEY, CDR2 SMNVEV (reference sequence). The CDR3 region has the DNA TGTGCCAGCAGTATGAACAGGGATCCCATGGCCGGGGAGCTGTTTTTT. Its translation is CASSMNRDPMAGELFF.

This rearrangement joins TRBV10-3 to TRBJ1-1; tentative D call: TRBD1 (5 bases). This CDR3 is 15 amino acids long. Trimming cost V 3 bases and J 10 bases, with 21 bases left between them. Germline CDR1 reads ENHRY; CDR2 reads SYGVKD. The chain's CDR3 is CAISEQLEGSGIAFF. The DNA of the CDR3 is TGTGCCATCAGTGAACAATTGGAGGGGTCCGGGATAGCTTTCTTT.

The V gene is TRBV4-1, the J gene TRBJ2-7, with 7 bases that match TRBD1. V lost 0 bases to trimming and J lost 4 bases; unmatched junction nucleotides: 6. Germline V gene lookup returns CDR1 MGHRA and CDR2 YSYEKL. The CDR3 consists of 15 residues. This chain's CDR3 is CASSQDRGGGYEQYF. The DNA for the CDR3 is TGCGCCAGCAGCCAAGATCGAGGGGGCGGTTACGAGCAGTACTTC.

This chain uses TRBV11-2 with TRBJ1-1; 7 nucleotides match TRBD1. Germline lookup yields CDR1 SGHAT and CDR2 FQNNGV. The CDR3 contains 15 residues. V lost 6 bases and J lost 1; bases outside the gene matches: 8. The CDR3 bases are TGTGCCAGCAGGGTACCGGGACAGCCGAACACTGAAGCTTTCTTT. Protein product: CASRVPGQPNTEAFF.

The rearrangement joins TRBV7-2 to TRBJ2-2, with D unclear. The CDR3 length is 15 residues. CDR1 is SGHTA, CDR2 FQGNSA, per germline. Trimming stripped 5 bases from V and 2 bases from J, with 12 bases between. The CDR3 coding sequence is TGTGCCAGCAGCCAACAGAAAACCAACACCGGGGAGCTGTTTTTT. Its protein is CASSQQKTNTGELFF.

The CDR3 region is CASTASEGQRGHNEQFF. CDR3 nucleotides: TGTGCCAGCACCGCGTCGGAGGGCCAGAGGGGTCATAATGAGCAGTTCTTC. V usage is TRBV27 and J usage is TRBJ2-1; perhaps TRBD2 as D (6 bases). This CDR3 has 17 residues. CDR1 is MNHEY and CDR2 is SMNVEV in the germline V gene (reference sequence). V lost 7 bases and J 7 bases, leaving 26 bases between the germline ends.

The chain recombines TRBV6-1 with TRBJ2-1; D may be TRBD2 (6 bases). From germline, CDR1 is MNHNS and CDR2 SASEGT. Trimming took off 6 bases at V and 2 bases at J, with 8 bases between the two ends. CDR3 length: 13 amino acids. CDR3 protein: CASRGGAYNEQFF. The CDR3 region has the DNA TGTGCCAGCAGAGGCGGGGCCTACAATGAGCAGTTCTTC.

V gene TRBV6-5 combines with J gene TRBJ2-7; TRBD2 matches at 13 bases. The trim removed 7 bases at V and 2 bases at J, leaving 5 bases unmatched. Germline CDR1 MNHEY, CDR2 SVGAGI. This CDR3 is 15 amino acids long. CDR3 sequence reads: CASTLLAGGPYEQYF. The CDR3 DNA sequence: TGTGCCAGCACCCTACTAGCGGGAGGGCCCTACGAGCAGTACTTC.

The V gene is TRBV19, the J gene TRBJ2-1; 11 positions agree with TRBD2. J was trimmed by 8 bases and V by 4 bases; bases with no gene match: 13. The CDR3 contains 17 residues. Germline V gene sequence: CDR1 LNHDA, CDR2 SQIVND (reference sequence). The CDR3 is CASSNLWGTSGDDEQFF. CDR3 coding DNA: TGTGCCAGTAGTAATTTGTGGGGGACTAGCGGAGACGATGAGCAGTTCTTC.

This chain uses TRBV9 with TRBJ1-3; D is perhaps TRBD1 (5 bases). Trimming left V 8 bases short and J 2 bases short, with 11 bases between. The CDR3 extends over 13 amino acids. Germline loops: CDR1 SGDLS, CDR2 YYNGEE. CDR3 coding DNA: TGTGCCAGTTGGGCAGGGCCTGGAAACACCATATATTTT. It codes for CASWAGPGNTIYF.

The CDR3: CASSPPGQMNTEAFF. For the CDR3, the DNA is TGTGCCAGCAGCCCTCCCGGACAGATGAACACTGAAGCTTTCTTT. J is TRBJ1-1 and V is TRBV5-4; D perhaps matches TRBD1 (6 bases). The germline V gene has CDR1 SGHNT and CDR2 YYREEE (reference sequence). This CDR3 is built from 15 residues. The V and J ends lost 4 bases and 0 bases respectively, with 13 bases between them.

This rearrangement joins TRBV7-6 to TRBJ2-1; 9 nucleotides agree with TRBD2. The germline V gene encodes CDR1 SGHVS and CDR2 FNYEAQ. The V and J ends lost 5 bases and 6 bases, in that order; junction bases with no gene match: 8. The CDR3 is 15 amino acids. CDR3 DNA sequence: TGTGCCAGCAGCCCTATTAGCGGGAGTGGCAATGAGCAGTTCTTC. Translating gives CASSPISGSGNEQFF.

V gene TRBV6-4 combines with J gene TRBJ1-6; 10 bases agree with TRBD1. CDR3 length: 16 residues. CDR1 and CDR2 from the germline V gene are MRHNA and SNTAGT. Trimming removed 4 bases from V and 10 bases from J; junction bases left unmatched: 10. The CDR3 DNA is TGTGCCAGCAGTGTCCAATCCGGGACAGGGGAATCACCCCTCCACTTT. This gives the protein CASSVQSGTGESPLHF.

The gene calls are TRBV5-6 and TRBJ2-3; the D gene is possibly TRBD1 (5 bases). V lost 3 bases, J lost 4 bases, and 18 bases lay in between. Germline CDR1 is SGHDT and CDR2 is YYEEEE. The CDR3 spans 16 residues. The CDR3: CASSSSKLGVADTQYF. The CDR3 bases are TGTGCCAGCAGCTCATCGAAATTAGGGGTGGCAGATACGCAGTATTTT.

The V gene is TRBV7-9, the J gene TRBJ1-1, with D tentatively TRBD1 (6 bases). Germline V gene data show CDR1 as SEHNR and CDR2 as FQNEAQ (reference sequence). This CDR3 has 12 amino acids. V was pared by 6 bases and J by 4 bases, with 9 bases between. The DNA of the CDR3 is TGTGCCAGCAGTACAGGGAGCACTGAAGCTTTCTTT. It encodes CASSTGSTEAFF.

The chain joins TRBV30 to TRBJ2-7, with D possibly matching TRBD1 (6 bases). This CDR3 has 15 residues. V was shortened by 3 bases and J by 9 bases, with 24 bases between the two germline ends. CDR1 is GTSNPN and CDR2 is SVGIG in the germline V gene (reference sequence). The CDR3 nucleotides read TGTGCCTGGAGCGTAGGACGGACAGCTTCGGTTGTGCAGTACTTC. This encodes CAWSVGRTASVVQYF.

The chain uses TRBV18 and TRBJ2-7; D is undetermined. The germline V and J ends were trimmed by 4 bases and 0 bases, with 13 bases remaining between them. The CDR3 contains 15 residues. Germline V lookup: CDR1 KGHSH, CDR2 LQKENI. DNA for the CDR3: TGTGCCAGCTCACTCGACTCCACAATCTCCTACGAGCAGTACTTC. It encodes CASSLDSTISYEQYF.

V is TRBV7-8 and J is TRBJ2-3; possibly TRBD1 for D (5 bases). This CDR3 region has 16 residues. The germline gives CDR1 SGHVS, CDR2 FQNEAQ. Trimming removed 6 bases at V and 0 bases at J, with 16 bases between. The CDR3 region has the DNA TGTGCCAGCAGTGCCATGGGGCCAGGTAGCACAGATACGCAGTATTTT. This translates into CASSAMGPGSTDTQYF.

The chain recombines TRBV7-8 with TRBJ1-5; a possible D gene is TRBD1 (6 bases). V dropped 4 bases and J dropped 7 bases, with 14 bases sitting between them. The length of the CDR3 is 14 residues. Germline CDR1 reads SGHVS; CDR2 reads FQNEAQ. CDR3 DNA: TGTGCCAGCAGCTGGGGGGGCTTAGGCCAGCCCCAGCATTTT. Amino acid sequence: CASSWGGLGQPQHF.

The gene calls are TRBV6-6 and TRBJ1-2; 7 positions match TRBD1. The CDR3 runs to 15 residues. Germline V gene lookup returns CDR1 MNHNY and CDR2 SVGAGI (reference sequence). V lost 6 bases, J lost 0 bases, and 7 bases stayed unmatched. CDR3 loop: CASSAVGTANYGYTF. The CDR3 DNA is TGTGCCAGCAGCGCTGTCGGGACAGCTAACTATGGCTACACCTTC.